This entry lists 15 T cell receptor beta chains sequenced from one sample in a study of Ad26.COV2.S vaccination and SARS-CoV-2 variants. Specified treatment: 15 to 20 received Ad26.COV2.S at low or high dose, single or two shots; 5 received placebo; per-sample allocation not given. Sampling happened 63 days after the first vaccine or placebo injection. Using immunoSEQ multiplex PCR, the repertoire was profiled, and TCRdb retains in-frame clones only, with some absent. The sample has 510,000 or so clones, 87% seen once. The input for sequencing was peripheral blood, taken in a trial of Ad26.COV2.S vaccine versus placebo. The receptors come from a person aged 18-65 years who received the Ad26.COV2.S COVID-19 vaccine or a placebo.

The chain employs TRBV5-4 and TRBJ1-6; tentatively, D is TRBD1 (6 bases). The V and J ends lost 1 base and 9 bases respectively, with 11 bases between them. This CDR3 region has 14 residues. Per the germline V gene, CDR1 is SGHNT and CDR2 is YYREEE (reference sequence). In DNA form, the CDR3 reads TGTGCCAGCAGCTTGCCAGGGGAAGGTTCACCCCTCCACTTT. It specifies CASSLPGEGSPLHF.

With regard to this clone: One junction end does not reproduce the germline sequence, and a read error may be involved. Different DNA sequences within this sample yield the same CDR3. V and J are TRBV28 and TRBJ2-5; unclear D gene. The CDR3 is 11 amino acids. CDR1 is MDHEN, CDR2 SYDVKM, per germline. CDR3: CASSLSETQYF. The CDR3 bases are TGTGCCAGCAGCTTATCCGAGACCCAGTACTTC.

The CDR3 DNA reads as TGCGCCAGCAGCTCTGTCTTAGCCCCAGATACGCAGTATTTT. Its protein is CASSSVLAPDTQYF. This rearrangement joins TRBV5-1 to TRBJ2-3, with no clear D. Trimming shortened V by 3 bases and J by 4 bases, and 12 bases separated the two germline ends. CDR1 and CDR2 from the germline V gene are SGHRS and YFSETQ. The CDR3 consists of 14 residues.

The V call is TRBV27, the J call TRBJ1-3; no clear D. This CDR3 is 16 amino acids long. Trimming removed 3 bases from V and 5 bases from J, with 17 bases in between. Germline CDR1 MNHEY, CDR2 SMNVEV (reference sequence). CDR3 in amino acids: CASSLSGAGVRNTIYF. CDR3 nucleotide sequence: TGTGCCAGCAGTTTGTCCGGTGCAGGAGTTAGAAACACCATATATTTT.

This clone was observed a single time. The rearrangement uses TRBV27 and TRBJ1-2, with D possibly TRBD1 on 6 matching bases. CDR1 and CDR2 (germline): MNHEY, SMNVEV (reference sequence). The CDR3 is 15 residues long. Between the trimmed V and J ends, which lost 4 bases and 11 bases, there was a span of 23 bases. The CDR3 bases are TGTGCCAGCAGTTCCCAGGGGCGGCCTGATATTTGTTACACCTTC. Encoded protein: CASSSQGRPDICYTF.

This clone was observed a handful of times. The chain recombines TRBV5-8 with TRBJ1-3; D ambiguous. This CDR3 spans 13 amino acids. Germline V gene lookup returns CDR1 SGHTS and CDR2 YDEGEE. The V end lost 4 bases, the J end lost 5 bases, and 10 bases lay between the germline ends. The CDR3 bases are TGTGCCAGCAGCCACTTACTGCGAAACACCATATATTTT. It translates to CASSHLLRNTIYF.

The chain carries TRBV29-1 and TRBJ1-1; no clear D gene. The V and J ends lost 4 bases and 5 bases respectively, with 5 bases between them. This CDR3 comprises 10 residues. Germline assignment: CDR1 SQVTM and CDR2 ANQGSEA. CDR3 residues: CSVALTEAFF. The DNA of the CDR3 is TGCAGCGTTGCTTTGACTGAAGCTTTCTTT.

This clone was seen a few times. The chain carries TRBV7-2 and TRBJ1-1; unclear D gene. Germline V gene lookup returns CDR1 SGHTA and CDR2 FQGNSA. The CDR3 sequence is 17 residues long. Between the trimmed V and J ends, which lost 1 base and 0 bases, there was a span of 15 bases. CDR3 protein: CASSLDHRPGMNTEAFF. CDR3 nucleotides: TGTGCCAGCAGCTTAGACCACCGCCCGGGAATGAACACTGAAGCTTTCTTT.

This clone appeared once. The CDR3 region is CASSPGSRVRYNEQFF. CDR3 sequence (DNA): TGTGCCAGCTCACCAGGGTCGAGGGTGAGGTACAATGAGCAGTTCTTC. This sequence joins TRBV18 and TRBJ2-1; D is perhaps TRBD2 (5 bases). The germline gives CDR1 KGHSH, CDR2 LQKENI. CDR3 length: 16 residues. V was shortened by 2 bases and J by 4 bases, with 15 bases between the two germline ends.

The CDR3 nucleotides are TGTGCCAGCAGCGTAGTGGGACTAAGAGGGGGTACGCAGTATTTT. Its protein product is CASSVVGLRGGTQYF. The chain joins TRBV9 to TRBJ2-3; D possibly corresponds to TRBD2 (7 bases). Looked up from germline, CDR1 is SGDLS and CDR2 is YYNGEE. The CDR3 runs to 15 residues. Trimming pared 0 bases from V and 8 bases from J, leaving 16 bases between.

V usage is TRBV6-5 and J usage is TRBJ1-5; no reliable D call. This CDR3 is built from 14 residues. Trimming left V 0 bases short and J 6 bases short, with 9 bases between. CDR1 is MNHEY and CDR2 is SVGAGI in the germline V gene. CDR3 residues: CASSYSGGSQPQHF. The CDR3 nucleotides are TGTGCCAGCAGTTACTCGGGAGGATCTCAGCCCCAGCATTTT.

This clone was counted between two and nine times. The chain has TRBV7-3 and TRBJ2-7; D assignment may be TRBD1 or TRBD2 (5 bases each). The V end lost 5 bases, the J end lost 0 bases, and 14 bases lay between the germline ends. Germline V lookup: CDR1 SGHTA, CDR2 FQGTGA. This CDR3 region has 15 residues. CDR3: CASSPGSGPSYEQYF. The CDR3 nucleotides read TGTGCCAGCAGCCCGGGGTCGGGACCCTCCTACGAGCAGTACTTC.

The J gene is TRBJ2-1, the V gene TRBV29-1; the match to TRBD2 covers 10 bases. Per germline, CDR1 SQVTM and CDR2 ANQGSEA. The CDR3 is made up of 15 amino acids. The ends lost 7 bases at V and 7 bases at J; junction bases unmatched: 13. The CDR3 loop is CSAATLAGVGNEQFF. CDR3 DNA sequence: TGCAGCGCCGCAACCCTAGCGGGAGTAGGTAATGAGCAGTTCTTC.

The chain couples TRBV6-5 to TRBJ2-1; tentatively, D is TRBD2 (5 bases). There are 14 residues in the CDR3. Looked up from germline, CDR1 is MNHEY and CDR2 is SVGAGI. Trimming shortened V by 2 bases and J by 9 bases, and 14 bases separated the two germline ends. The CDR3 spells CASSYGLASTEQFF. CDR3 in DNA: TGTGCCAGCAGTTACGGGCTAGCTTCCACTGAGCAGTTCTTC.

This chain connects TRBV6-6 to TRBJ1-6; TRBD1 matches 8 bases. The ends lost 2 bases at V and 10 bases at J; junction bases unmatched: 1. The CDR3 loop spans 13 amino acids. The germline CDR1 and CDR2 sequences are MNHNY and SVGAGI (reference sequence). CDR3 loop: CASSYPGGSPLHF. The DNA for the CDR3 is TGTGCCAGCAGTTACCCAGGGGGCTCACCCCTCCACTTT.